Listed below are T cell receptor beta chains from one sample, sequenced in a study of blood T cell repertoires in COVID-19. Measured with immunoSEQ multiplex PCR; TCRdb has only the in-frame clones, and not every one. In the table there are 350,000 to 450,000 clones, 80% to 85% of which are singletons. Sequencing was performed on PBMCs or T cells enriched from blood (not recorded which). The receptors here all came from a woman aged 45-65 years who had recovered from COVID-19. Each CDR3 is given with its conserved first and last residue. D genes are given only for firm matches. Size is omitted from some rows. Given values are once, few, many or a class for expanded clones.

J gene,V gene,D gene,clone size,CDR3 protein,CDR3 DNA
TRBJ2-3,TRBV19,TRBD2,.,CASSVKGLHSTDTQYF,TGTGCCAGTAGTGTTAAGGGACTACACAGCACAGATACGCAGTATTTT
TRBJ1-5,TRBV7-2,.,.,CASSRIGAVNQPQHF,TGTGCCAGCAGCCGGATAGGGGCGGTGAATCAGCCCCAGCATTTT
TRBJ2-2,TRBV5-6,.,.,CASSFTGWDGELFF,TGTGCCAGCAGTTTCACAGGGTGGGACGGGGAGCTGTTTTTT
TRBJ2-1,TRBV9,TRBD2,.,CASGGGNEQFF,TGTGCCAGCGGGGGAGGGAATGAGCAGTTCTTC
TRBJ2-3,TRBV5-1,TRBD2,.,CASSLGPSGRAADTQYF,TGCGCCAGCAGTTTGGGGCCCAGCGGGAGGGCGGCGGATACGCAGTATTTT
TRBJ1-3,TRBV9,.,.,CASSATPPTVSGNTIYF,TGTGCCAGCAGCGCAACGCCCCCAACGGTTTCTGGAAACACCATATATTTT
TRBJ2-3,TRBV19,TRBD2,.,CASSTAGGPRDTQYF,TGTGCCAGTAGTACGGCGGGGGGGCCTCGAGATACGCAGTATTTT
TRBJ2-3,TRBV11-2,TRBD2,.,CASSLDLMASGPGSADTQYF,TGTGCCAGCAGCTTAGATCTCATGGCTAGCGGGCCCGGGAGTGCAGATACGCAGTATTTT
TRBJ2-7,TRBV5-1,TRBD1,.,CASSLEGQGVYEQYF,TGCGCCAGCAGCTTGGAGGGACAGGGGGTGTACGAGCAGTACTTC
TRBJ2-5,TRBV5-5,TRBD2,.,CASSLTRGLGQETQYF,TGTGCCAGCAGCTTGACGAGAGGACTAGGGCAAGAGACCCAGTACTTC
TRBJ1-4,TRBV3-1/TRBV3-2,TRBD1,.,CASSQVGGTGAEKLFF,TGTGCCAGCAGCCAAGTTGGGGGGACAGGGGCTGAAAAACTGTTTTTT
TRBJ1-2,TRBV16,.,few,CASSQSAQEGEVGYGYTF,TGTGCCAGCAGCCAATCCGCCCAGGAAGGGGAGGTGGGTTATGGCTACACCTTC
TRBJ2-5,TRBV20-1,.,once,CSASLGWRSGETQYF,TGCAGTGCTAGTCTGGGGTGGAGGTCGGGGGAGACCCAGTACTTC
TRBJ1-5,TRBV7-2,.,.,CASTTEAVLGNQPQHF,TGTGCCAGCACTACCGAAGCGGTATTAGGCAATCAGCCCCAGCATTTT
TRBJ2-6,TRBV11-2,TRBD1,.,CASSPRTGIVGANVLTF,TGTGCCAGCAGCCCAAGGACAGGGATAGTGGGGGCCAACGTCCTGACTTTC
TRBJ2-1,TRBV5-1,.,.,CASSLSPGSYNEQFF,TGCGCCAGCAGCTTGAGCCCGGGGTCCTACAATGAGCAGTTCTTC
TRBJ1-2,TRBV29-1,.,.,CSVAAAGWDGYTF,TGCAGCGTGGCGGCGGCAGGGTGGGATGGCTACACCTTC
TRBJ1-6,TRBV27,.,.,CASSLSAGTPNSPLHF,TGTGCCAGCAGTTTATCTGCCGGGACACCAAATTCACCCCTCCACTTT
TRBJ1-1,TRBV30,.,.,CAFAREAVTEAFF,TGTGCCTTCGCTCGGGAAGCGGTAACTGAAGCTTTCTTT
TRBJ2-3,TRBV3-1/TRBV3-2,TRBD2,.,CASSYGAGGITDTQYF,TGTGCCAGCAGCTATGGGGCGGGGGGGATCACAGATACGCAGTATTTT
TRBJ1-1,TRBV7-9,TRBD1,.,CASSHNRDRDTEAFF,TGTGCCAGCAGCCATAATCGGGACAGAGACACTGAAGCTTTCTTT
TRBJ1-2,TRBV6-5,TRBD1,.,CASRVGQGFYGYTF,TGTGCCAGCAGAGTAGGACAGGGGTTCTATGGCTACACCTTC
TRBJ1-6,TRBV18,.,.,CASSPSSLSGYNSPLHF,TGTGCCAGCTCACCATCGAGTTTGTCGGGGTATAATTCACCCCTCCACTTT
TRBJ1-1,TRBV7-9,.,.,CASSPRTARGTEAFF,TGTGCCAGCAGCCCAAGGACGGCCAGGGGCACTGAAGCTTTCTTT
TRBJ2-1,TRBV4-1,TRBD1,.,CASSQDRDRTYRDEQFF,TGCGCCAGCAGCCAAGATAGGGACAGGACCTATCGGGATGAGCAGTTCTTC
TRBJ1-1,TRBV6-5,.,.,CASSYSYSGNTEAFF,TGTGCCAGCAGTTACTCGTACTCGGGGAACACTGAAGCTTTCTTT
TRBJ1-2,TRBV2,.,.,CASSEPGPPRNYGYTF,TGTGCCAGCAGTGAACCCGGTCCACCCCGAAACTATGGCTACACCTTC
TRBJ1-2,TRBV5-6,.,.,CASSLWSGVAFGYTF,TGTGCCAGCAGCTTGTGGTCAGGGGTGGCATTTGGCTACACCTTC
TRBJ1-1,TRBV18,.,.,CASSQGHGNTEAFF,TGTGCCAGCTCCCAGGGACACGGGAACACTGAAGCTTTCTTT
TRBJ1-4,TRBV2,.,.,CASARLGGLGKLFF,TGTGCCAGCGCAAGACTGGGGGGTCTGGGAAAACTGTTTTTT
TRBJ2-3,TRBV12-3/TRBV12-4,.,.,CASSLRESQYF,TGTGCCAGCAGTTTACGGGAGTCGCAGTATTTT
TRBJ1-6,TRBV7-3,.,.,CASSLEGVNSPLHF,TGTGCCAGCAGCTTAGAGGGGGTTAATTCACCCCTCCACTTT
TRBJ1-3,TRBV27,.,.,CASSPGTYGNTIYF,TGTGCCAGCAGCCCCGGGACATATGGAAACACCATATATTTT
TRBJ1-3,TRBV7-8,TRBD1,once,CASSLAGGRRNTIYF,TGTGCCAGCAGCTTAGCAGGGGGCAGAAGAAACACCATATATTTT
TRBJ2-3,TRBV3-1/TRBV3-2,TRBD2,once,CASSPTSGGLDTQYF,TGTGCCAGCAGTCCGACTAGCGGGGGGCTAGATACGCAGTATTTT
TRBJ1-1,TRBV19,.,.,CASSKYTLRDPAFF,TGTGCCAGTAGCAAGTATACGCTCCGGGATCCAGCTTTCTTT
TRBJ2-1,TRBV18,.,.,CASSVAVYNEQFF,TGTGCCAGCTCAGTAGCGGTCTACAATGAGCAGTTCTTC
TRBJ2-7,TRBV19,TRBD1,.,CASSLIQGGEQYF,TGTGCCAGTAGCTTAATACAGGGGGGCGAGCAGTACTTC
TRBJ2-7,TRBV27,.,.,CASSPLRGFAYEQYF,TGTGCCAGCAGCCCCCTCAGGGGTTTCGCCTACGAGCAGTACTTC
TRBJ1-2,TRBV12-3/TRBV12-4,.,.,CASTTSELWSVAF,TGTGCCAGCACCACTTCCGAGCTCTGGAGCGTCGCCTTC
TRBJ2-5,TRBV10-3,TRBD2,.,CATKPAGGPGMETQYF,TGTGCCACCAAACCAGCGGGAGGGCCGGGTATGGAGACCCAGTACTTC
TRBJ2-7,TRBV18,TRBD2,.,CASSPGEGPYEQYF,TGTGCCAGCTCACCAGGGGAGGGACCCTACGAGCAGTACTTC
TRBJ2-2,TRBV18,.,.,CASSLGRPNTGELFF,TGTGCCAGCTCATTGGGCCGTCCGAACACCGGGGAGCTGTTTTTT
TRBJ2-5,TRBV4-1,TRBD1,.,CASSQQGQGYGETQYF,TGCGCCAGCAGCCAACAAGGACAGGGGTATGGGGAGACCCAGTACTTC
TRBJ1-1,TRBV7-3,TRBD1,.,CASSPLTGTEAFF,TGTGCCAGCAGCCCACTGACAGGGACTGAAGCTTTCTTT
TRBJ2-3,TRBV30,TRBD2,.,CAWGLAGGTDTQYF,TGTGCCTGGGGTCTAGCGGGGGGCACAGATACGCAGTATTTT
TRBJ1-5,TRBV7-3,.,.,CASSLNQQPQHF,TGTGCCAGCAGCTTAAATCAGCAGCCCCAGCATTTT
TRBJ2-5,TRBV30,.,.,CAWTGSGQETQYF,TGTGCCTGGACGGGCAGCGGACAAGAGACCCAGTACTTC
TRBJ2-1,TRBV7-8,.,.,CASRLHGTSSYNEQFF,TGTGCCAGCAGGTTACACGGGACTTCCTCCTACAATGAGCAGTTCTTC
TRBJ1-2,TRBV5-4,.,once,CASSLSGGAVYGYTF,TGTGCCAGCAGCTTGTCGGGGGGGGCGGTCTATGGCTACACCTTC
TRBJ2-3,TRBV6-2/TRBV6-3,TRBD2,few,CASSSRAGVIDTQYF,TGTGCCAGCAGTTCCAGGGCGGGAGTCATAGATACGCAGTATTTT
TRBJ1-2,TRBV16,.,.,CASSQGQGLAYYGYTF,TGTGCCAGCAGCCAGGGTCAGGGGCTGGCCTACTATGGCTACACCTTC
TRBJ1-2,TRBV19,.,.,CASWTANYGYTF,TGTGCCAGTTGGACAGCTAACTATGGCTACACCTTC
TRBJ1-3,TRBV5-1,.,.,CASSWESLSSGNTIYF,TGCGCCAGCAGCTGGGAGTCCCTAAGCTCTGGAAACACCATATATTTT